This entry lists 31 T cell receptor beta chains sequenced from one sample in a study of control samples from healthy donors and cancer patients. Method: immunoSEQ multiplex PCR; TCRdb's copy keeps in-frame clones and lacks some. The sample yields about 31,000 clones, roughly 95% seen once. Sequencing was performed on blood. The receptors were gathered from a man between 60 and 75 years old in good health.

A single count supports this clone. The rearrangement joins TRBV28 to TRBJ1-2, with D possibly TRBD1 on 6 matching bases. The V and J ends lost 3 bases and 6 bases respectively, with 20 bases between them. The CDR3 contains 16 residues. Germline CDR1 MDHEN, CDR2 SYDVKM. The CDR3 region is CASSFYGGQLLDGYTF. CDR3 nucleotide sequence: TGTGCCAGCAGTTTCTATGGTGGACAGCTTTTAGATGGCTACACCTTC.

The genes are TRBV7-2 and TRBJ2-1; D is possibly TRBD1 or TRBD2 (5 bases each). The V gene's germline CDR1 is SGHTA and CDR2 FQGNSA. This CDR3 contains 16 residues. V gave up 0 bases and J gave up 2 bases, with 11 bases separating them. CDR3 nucleotide sequence: TGTGCCAGCAGCTTAGCCGGGACCGCCACCTACAATGAGCAGTTCTTC. Translation gives CASSLAGTATYNEQFF.

The chain recombines TRBV7-2 with TRBJ1-4; the D gene is possibly TRBD1 (5 bases). This CDR3 contains 13 residues. V lost 5 bases and J 8 bases, leaving 12 bases between the germline ends. Germline CDR1 and CDR2: SGHTA and FQGNSA. For the CDR3, the DNA is TGTGCCAGCAGCCGGGGGGTGCTGGAAAAACTGTTTTTT. It specifies CASSRGVLEKLFF.

The chain uses TRBV6-2 or TRBV6-3 and TRBJ2-7; 8 nucleotides line up with TRBD1. The germline CDR1 and CDR2 sequences are MNHEY and SVGEGT. The V segment lost 0 bases and the J segment 2 bases; nucleotides outside the gene matches: 3. The CDR3 sequence is 15 residues long. The CDR3 DNA reads TGTGCCAGCAGTTACTCCCGGGACAGGACCTACGAGCAGTACTTC. This translates into CASSYSRDRTYEQYF.

The genes are TRBV5-5 and TRBJ2-3, with 10 bases fitting TRBD1. J gave up 4 bases and V 7 bases, and 12 bases lay outside the gene matches. The CDR3 has 16 residues. CDR1 is SGHKS and CDR2 is YYEKEE in the germline V gene (reference sequence). The CDR3 sequence is CASRLRDRGLADTQYF. In DNA form, the CDR3 reads TGTGCCAGCCGTCTAAGGGACAGGGGATTGGCAGATACGCAGTATTTT.

The chain couples TRBV15 to TRBJ2-1; D perhaps matches TRBD2 (6 bases). The CDR3 totals 13 residues. CDR1 LNHNV and CDR2 YYDKDF come from the germline V gene (reference sequence). Trimming removed 3 bases from V and 5 bases from J, with 8 bases in between. In nucleotides, the CDR3 is TGTGCCACCAGCAGCGGGACTCACAATGAGCAGTTCTTC. This sequence encodes CATSSGTHNEQFF.

The genes are TRBV30 and TRBJ1-3; unclear D gene. The germline V gene encodes CDR1 GTSNPN and CDR2 SVGIG (reference sequence). The CDR3 extends over 13 amino acids. Trimming removed 2 bases at V and 2 bases at J, with 7 bases between. The CDR3 nucleotides read TGTGCCTGGAGTAGGCCGCCTGGAAACACCATATATTTT. It encodes CAWSRPPGNTIYF.

This clone was seen just once. This rearrangement joins TRBV3-1 (or the pseudogene TRBV3-2) to TRBJ2-5, with TRBD2 as a possible D gene (5 bases). This CDR3 comprises 13 residues. Germline CDR1 and CDR2: LGHDT and YNNKEL (reference sequence). V gave up 3 bases and J gave up 5 bases, with 10 bases separating them. CDR3 in amino acids: CASSQGSKETQYF. The CDR3 DNA is TGTGCCAGCAGCCAGGGGAGTAAGGAGACCCAGTACTTC.

This sequence joins TRBV7-2 and TRBJ2-7; 7 nucleotides match TRBD1. V was pared by 3 bases and J by 0 bases, with 17 bases of the junction left unmatched. The CDR3 consists of 19 residues. The germline gives CDR1 SGHTA, CDR2 FQGNSA. The CDR3: CASSFTLRGQVGSSYEQYF. DNA of the CDR3: TGTGCCAGCAGCTTCACCTTAAGGGGGCAGGTGGGTAGCTCCTACGAGCAGTACTTC.

This clone came up once. This rearrangement joins TRBV5-1 to TRBJ1-1; the D gene is possibly TRBD1 (5 bases). V was clipped by 1 base and J by 1 base, with 17 bases between them. The length of the CDR3 is 17 residues. Germline values: CDR1 SGHRS, CDR2 YFSETQ. CDR3 amino acids: CASSLMWGSGGNTEAFF. The DNA for the CDR3 is TGCGCCAGCAGCTTGATGTGGGGAAGCGGGGGGAACACTGAAGCTTTCTTT.

V is TRBV11-2 and J is TRBJ1-3; 7 bases map to TRBD1. From germline, CDR1 is SGHAT and CDR2 FQNNGV. V was pared by 5 bases and J by 4 bases, with 11 bases of the junction left unmatched. The CDR3 runs 16 residues. The CDR3 DNA follows: TGTGCCAGCAGCGCCCAGGGGGGTTGGTCCGGAAACACCATATATTTT. Protein sequence: CASSAQGGWSGNTIYF.

J is TRBJ2-7 and V is TRBV5-6, with TRBD1 identical over 7 bases. Trimming cost V 2 bases and J 5 bases; bases outside gene matches: 10. The CDR3 runs to 15 residues. The V gene's germline CDR1 is SGHDT and CDR2 YYEEEE. In nucleotides, the CDR3 is TGTGCCAGCAGCTTTCGACAGGGAGCGTATCACGAGCAGTACTTC. It translates to CASSFRQGAYHEQYF.

This clone was observed a handful of times. The chain recombines TRBV7-9 with TRBJ1-1; D may be TRBD1 (5 bases). The V end lost 5 bases, the J end lost 4 bases, and 11 bases lay between the germline ends. Germline loops: CDR1 SEHNR, CDR2 FQNEAQ (reference sequence). The CDR3 is 13 amino acids. CDR3 protein: CASSPGPSTEAFF. The DNA for the CDR3 is TGTGCCAGCAGCCCGGGACCCAGCACTGAAGCTTTCTTT.

Written as DNA, the CDR3 is TGTGCCAGCAGCTTTAACCGTCCCTACGAGCAGTACTTC. It is translated as CASSFNRPYEQYF. This chain joins TRBV12-1 and TRBJ2-7. TRBV12-1 is a pseudogene. The CDR3 loop spans 13 amino acids.

The V and J genes are TRBV6-2 or TRBV6-3 and TRBJ1-4; D perhaps matches TRBD1 (5 bases). Germline V gives CDR1 MNHEY, CDR2 SVGEGT. Trimming removed 2 bases from V and 7 bases from J, with 11 bases in between. This CDR3 is built from 14 residues. The CDR3 sequence is CASSYKGRAEKLFF. Here the CDR3 DNA reads TGTGCCAGCAGTTACAAGGGACGCGCTGAAAAACTGTTTTTT.

The rearrangement links TRBV7-2 to TRBJ2-1, with 9 bases aligning to TRBD2. The CDR3 length is 15 residues. CDR1 and CDR2 (germline): SGHTA, FQGNSA. Unmatched junction bases numbered 9, after V lost 4 bases and J lost 8 bases. In DNA, the CDR3 is TGTGCCAGCAGCTCCTTTGCGGGGGGGCAATATGAGCAGTTCTTC. Protein sequence: CASSSFAGGQYEQFF.

The chain employs TRBV28 and TRBJ2-1, with 8 bases aligning to TRBD2. This CDR3 contains 17 residues. The germline CDR1 and CDR2 sequences are MDHEN and SYDVKM. Unmatched junction bases numbered 11, after V lost 6 bases and J lost 1 base. CDR3 sequence reads: CASRSGTRGYSYNEQFF. DNA of the CDR3: TGTGCCAGCAGATCCGGGACTAGAGGTTATTCCTACAATGAGCAGTTCTTC.

The chain carries TRBV6-2 or TRBV6-3 and TRBJ2-5, with D hard to call. CDR3 length: 12 amino acids. The V gene lost 0 bases and the J gene lost 7 bases, with 6 bases spanning the gap. CDR1 MNHEY and CDR2 SVGEGT come from the germline V gene. CDR3 protein: CASSYSRGTQYF. For the CDR3, the DNA is TGTGCCAGCAGTTACTCCCGCGGGACCCAGTACTTC.

This chain links TRBV11-2 with TRBJ2-1; possibly TRBD1 for D (6 bases). The CDR3 spans 14 residues. The germline V gene encodes CDR1 SGHAT and CDR2 FQNNGV. Between the trimmed V and J ends, which lost 4 bases and 4 bases, there was a span of 11 bases. The CDR3 region is CASSSLRGYNEQFF. As DNA, the CDR3 is TGTGCCAGCAGCTCTCTCAGGGGATACAATGAGCAGTTCTTC.

The chain has TRBV18 and TRBJ1-1; weak D call: TRBD1 (5 bases). There are 15 residues in the CDR3. Per the germline V gene, CDR1 is KGHSH and CDR2 is LQKENI. V shed 0 bases and J shed 6 bases, with 14 bases lying between them. For the CDR3, the DNA is TGTGCCAGCTCACCACCTACCGGGGCTCGAGCTGAAGCTTTCTTT. Amino acid sequence: CASSPPTGARAEAFF.

This chain links TRBV5-4 with TRBJ1-3; D might be TRBD1 (5 bases). V lost 3 bases, J lost 8 bases, and 18 bases lay in between. The germline V gene has CDR1 SGHNT and CDR2 YYREEE (reference sequence). The CDR3 totals 15 residues. CDR3 sequence (DNA): TGTGCCAGCAGCTCGGGGAGGGGAAGAATAGACACCATATATTTT. Its translation is CASSSGRGRIDTIYF.

Remarks on this clone: With only one base between it and a far larger clone, this is likely a read error. The rearrangement joins TRBV18 to TRBJ2-5, with D possibly being TRBD2 (6 bases). Trimming left V 4 bases short and J 1 base short, with 16 bases between. The CDR3 has 16 residues. Germline-derived CDR1 and CDR2 are KGHSH and LQKENI. CDR3 sequence reads: CASSLLGGPLQETQYF. CDR3 in DNA: TGTGCCAGCTCACTCCTGGGGGGACCACTCCAAGAGACCCAGTACTTC.

This clone was picked up one time. The rearrangement uses TRBV2 and TRBJ1-2, with a tentative D call TRBD1 (6 bases). Germline-derived CDR1 and CDR2 are SNHLY and FYNNEI. Deletions cut 6 bases from V and 6 bases from J, with 17 bases between. The CDR3 contains 14 residues. DNA of the CDR3: TGTGCCAGCAGCGACCTAGGTCGGGGGCATGGCTACACCTTC. It codes for CASSDLGRGHGYTF.

The J gene is TRBJ1-1, the V gene TRBV27; tentatively, D is TRBD1 (6 bases). V lost 5 bases and J lost 4, with 17 bases in between. Germline CDR1 and CDR2: MNHEY and SMNVEV (reference sequence). This CDR3 contains 15 residues. The DNA of the CDR3 is TGTGCCAGCAGTGTAGGGGGGAAAATTAGCACTGAAGCTTTCTTT. It yields the protein CASSVGGKISTEAFF.

Comment on this clone: The same CDR3 is also encoded by other DNA sequences in this sample. The chain recombines TRBV18 with TRBJ2-5; a weak D match, TRBD2 (5 bases). The CDR3 spans 13 residues. V lost 3 bases and J 2 bases, leaving 7 bases between the germline ends. The germline V gene has CDR1 KGHSH and CDR2 LQKENI. CDR3 protein: CASSPRLQETQYF. The DNA for the CDR3 is TGTGCCAGCTCACCGCGACTACAAGAGACCCAGTACTTC. Complete variable domain (other parts from reference TRBV18 and TRBJ2-5): NAGVMQNPRHLVRRRGQEARLRCSPMKGHSHVYWYRQLPEEGLKFMVYLQKENIIDESGMPKERFSAEFPKEGPSILRIQQVVRGDSAAYFCASSPRLQETQYFGPGTRLLVL.

This chain uses TRBV6-5 with TRBJ1-1; no clear D gene. The CDR3 is 15 residues long. V lost 4 bases to trimming and J lost 0 bases, with 12 bases between them. Germline V gene sequence: CDR1 MNHEY, CDR2 SVGAGI. The CDR3 DNA follows: TGTGCCAGCAGTTGGGGAGGAGCGCTGAACACTGAAGCTTTCTTT. Amino acids: CASSWGGALNTEAFF.

V and J are TRBV5-1 and TRBJ1-4; D not resolved. The germline CDR1 and CDR2 sequences are SGHRS and YFSETQ. CDR3 length: 15 residues. Trimming removed 4 bases at V and 0 bases at J, with 10 bases between. CDR3 loop: CASSPGSSTNEKLFF. The CDR3, as DNA: TGCGCCAGCAGCCCCGGGAGCTCAACTAATGAAAAACTGTTTTTT.

The count of this clone is one. This chain joins TRBV10-3 and TRBJ1-2, with a tentative D call TRBD1 (6 bases). V was clipped by 6 bases and J by 4 bases, with 18 bases between them. CDR1 ENHRY and CDR2 SYGVKD come from the germline V gene. This CDR3 is built from 15 residues. In DNA, the CDR3 is TGTGCCATCAGCCCGGGACACCGGCAGCGCTATGGCTACACCTTC. This codes for CAISPGHRQRYGYTF.

This clone was seen only once. The chain has TRBV5-1 and TRBJ1-5; the D is unclear. With 0 bases removed from V and 2 bases from J, the gap between germline ends came to 9 bases. The length of the CDR3 is 15 residues. Germline CDR1 SGHRS, CDR2 YFSETQ. In DNA form, the CDR3 reads TGCGCCAGCAGCTTGGAGGGCGGAGGCAATCAGCCCCAGCATTTT. It translates to CASSLEGGGNQPQHF.

In DNA form, the CDR3 reads TGTGCCAGCAGTTCGGGACAGTCGGAGACCCAGTACTTC. It translates to CASSSGQSETQYF. The chain recombines TRBV6-2 or TRBV6-3 with TRBJ2-5, with TRBD1 matching over 7 bases. The CDR3 runs to 13 residues. Germline values: CDR1 MNHEY, CDR2 SVGEGT. The V gene end was trimmed by 4 bases and the J gene end by 5 bases; junction bases not matched to a gene: 4.

J is TRBJ1-1 and V is TRBV7-9; 7 nucleotides line up with TRBD1. Germline CDR1 SEHNR, CDR2 FQNEAQ (reference sequence). This CDR3 contains 14 residues. V trimming: 5 bases; J trimming: 8 bases; junction bases outside the gene matches: 11. The CDR3 DNA reads TGTGCCAGCAGCCCGAGGGGGCATGCCCCGGAAGCTTTCTTT. It yields the protein CASSPRGHAPEAFF.